This passage covers 29 T cell receptor beta chains from one sample sequenced in a study of OX40 agonist ivuxolimab in advanced cancers. The assay was immunoSEQ multiplex PCR, and TCRdb's table has in-frame clones only and misses some. Counted here are tens of thousands of clones, about 91% occurring once; the ten biggest clones make up approximately 0.35%. Sequenced material: CD4+ or CD8+ T cells sorted from blood, taken in a trial of the OX40 agonist ivuxolimab. Source of these receptors: an adult with an advanced solid tumor such as melanoma, head and neck, liver or kidney cancer.

This clone was counted only a few times. This rearrangement joins TRBV2 to TRBJ1-5, with a tentative D call TRBD1 (6 bases). V lost 4 bases to trimming and J lost 10 bases, with 11 bases between them. In germline, CDR1 is SNHLY, CDR2 FYNNEI. The CDR3 is 12 residues long. The CDR3 protein is CASSATGPPQHF. The CDR3 region has the DNA TGTGCCAGCAGTGCGACAGGCCCTCCCCAGCATTTT.

The chain couples TRBV5-1 to TRBJ1-1, with a possible D match to TRBD1 (5 bases). CDR1 and CDR2 from the germline V gene are SGHRS and YFSETQ. The CDR3 contains 14 residues. The V end was cut by 1 base, the J end by 2 bases, with 9 bases between. The CDR3 spells CASSLSQGNTEAFF. In DNA form, the CDR3 reads TGCGCCAGCAGCTTGTCTCAGGGCAACACTGAAGCTTTCTTT. Looking up the rest from reference TRBV5-1 and TRBJ1-1 gives the full variable domain: KAGVTQTPRYLIKTRGQQVTLSCSPISGHRSVSWYQQTPGQGLQFLFEYFSETQRNKGNFPGRFSGRQFSNSRSEMNVSTLELGDSALYLCASSLSQGNTEAFFGQGTRLTVV.

The V and J genes are TRBV19 and TRBJ1-5, with D possibly matching TRBD1 (6 bases). Trimming shortened V by 6 bases and J by 14 bases, and 17 bases separated the two germline ends. CDR1 LNHDA and CDR2 SQIVND come from the germline V gene (reference sequence). The CDR3 has 12 amino acids. DNA for the CDR3: TGTGCCAGTAGCCCCGGGGGGCAGGTGGAGCATTTT. Its translation: CASSPGGQVEHF.

V gene TRBV7-9 combines with J gene TRBJ2-5; 11 bases match TRBD1. The CDR3 runs to 17 residues. V shed 5 bases and J 4 bases; nucleotides not matched to a gene: 12. CDR1 SEHNR and CDR2 FQNEAQ come from the germline V gene (reference sequence). CDR3: CASSNARGTGGRETQYF. The CDR3 DNA reads as TGTGCCAGCAGCAACGCCCGGGGGACAGGGGGTCGAGAGACCCAGTACTTC.

The rearrangement joins TRBV25-1 to TRBJ2-7; no clear D gene. The CDR3 consists of 12 residues. V was clipped by 7 bases and J by 5 bases, with 12 bases between them. Germline CDR1 is MGHDK and CDR2 is SYGVNS. The CDR3: CASKGVAHEQYF. The CDR3 DNA reads TGTGCCAGCAAAGGAGTCGCCCACGAGCAGTACTTC.

The rearrangement links TRBV30 to TRBJ2-5; tentatively, D is TRBD2 (5 bases). This CDR3 comprises 14 residues. V dropped 2 bases and J dropped 5 bases, with 15 bases sitting between them. Germline loops: CDR1 GTSNPN, CDR2 SVGIG (reference sequence). CDR3 bases: TGTGCCTGGAGTAGGAGGAGATTTTGGGAGACCCAGTACTTC. Protein sequence: CAWSRRRFWETQYF.

V usage is TRBV15 and J usage is TRBJ2-1; tentative D call: TRBD1 (6 bases). Germline V CDR1 and CDR2: LNHNV, YYDKDF (reference sequence). V shed 0 bases and J shed 2 bases, with 8 bases lying between them. This CDR3 spans 15 amino acids. This CDR3 is CATSREWTAYNEQFF. CDR3 nucleotide sequence: TGTGCCACCAGCAGAGAGTGGACAGCCTACAATGAGCAGTTCTTC.

V usage is TRBV5-1 and J usage is TRBJ2-3; 7 bases map to TRBD1. The junction had 5 bases not matched to a gene; V was cut back by 0 bases and J by 4 bases. Germline CDR1 reads SGHRS; CDR2 reads YFSETQ. CDR3 length: 15 residues. CDR3 region: CASSLDRQGPDTQYF. CDR3 DNA sequence: TGCGCCAGCAGCTTGGACAGACAGGGCCCAGATACGCAGTATTTT.

The chain uses TRBV7-2 and TRBJ1-1; maybe TRBD1 (5 bases). Germline values: CDR1 SGHTA, CDR2 FQGNSA. V was pared by 2 bases and J by 2 bases, with 21 bases between. CDR3 length equals 18 residues. The CDR3: CASSLRQLSRRENTEAFF. The CDR3 DNA reads as TGTGCCAGCAGCTTACGACAGCTTTCCCGGAGGGAAAACACTGAAGCTTTCTTT.

The chain recombines TRBV9 with TRBJ2-1; D possibly uses TRBD1 or TRBD2 (5 bases each). The CDR3 loop spans 15 amino acids. Germline CDR1 SGDLS, CDR2 YYNGEE. Trimming removed 4 bases at V and 6 bases at J, with 17 bases between. This CDR3 is CASSSGPKMVNEQFF. CDR3 in DNA: TGTGCCAGCAGCTCGGGACCCAAAATGGTCAATGAGCAGTTCTTC. Filled out from reference TRBV9 and TRBJ2-1, the complete variable domain reads DSGVTQTPKHLITATGQRVTLRCSPRSGDLSVYWYQQSLDQGLQFLIQYYNGEERAKGNILERFSAQQFPDLHSELNLSSLELGDSALYFCASSSGPKMVNEQFFGPGTRLTVL.

This chain links TRBV9 with TRBJ1-2; TRBD1 is a possible D gene (6 bases). Germline V gene data show CDR1 as SGDLS and CDR2 as YYNGEE. Trimming removed 4 bases at V and 1 base at J, with 14 bases between. The CDR3 extends over 15 amino acids. The CDR3 region is CASSLGQIGNYGYTF. CDR3 nucleotide sequence: TGTGCCAGCAGCCTTGGACAGATAGGTAACTATGGCTACACCTTC. Full variable domain (rest looked up from reference TRBV9 and TRBJ1-2): DSGVTQTPKHLITATGQRVTLRCSPRSGDLSVYWYQQSLDQGLQFLIQYYNGEERAKGNILERFSAQQFPDLHSELNLSSLELGDSALYFCASSLGQIGNYGYTFGSGTRLTVV.

The chain couples TRBV7-6 to TRBJ2-5; 9 bases align to TRBD2. Losses at the gene ends were 5 bases for V and 5 bases for J; bases not matched to a gene: 18. The germline V gene has CDR1 SGHVS and CDR2 FNYEAQ. This CDR3 region has 18 residues. The CDR3 nucleotides read TGTGCCAGCAGCGTCAGGGTCATTAGGAGTAGCGGGAGTGAGACCCAGTACTTC. Translated: CASSVRVIRSSGSETQYF.

The chain joins TRBV7-9 to TRBJ2-1; TRBD2 matches 11 bases. V was pared by 3 bases and J by 5 bases, with 0 bases of the junction left unmatched. The CDR3 covers 14 residues. CDR1 SEHNR and CDR2 FQNEAQ come from the germline V gene (reference sequence). The CDR3 sequence is CASSFSGGDNEQFF. The CDR3 bases are TGTGCCAGCAGCTTTAGCGGGGGGGACAATGAGCAGTTCTTC.

The chain recombines TRBV19 with TRBJ1-5; perhaps TRBD1 as D (5 bases). V was trimmed by 5 bases and J by 1 base, leaving 6 bases between them. The CDR3 is made up of 13 amino acids. Germline CDR1 LNHDA, CDR2 SQIVND (reference sequence). CDR3 coding DNA: TGTGCCAGTAGTTGGGACAGCAATCAGCCCCAGCATTTT. Translated: CASSWDSNQPQHF.

The J gene is TRBJ2-1, the V gene TRBV11-2, with D possibly TRBD2 on 8 matching bases. The V gene lost 2 bases and the J gene lost 8 bases, with 13 bases spanning the gap. Germline V gives CDR1 SGHAT, CDR2 FQNNGV. The CDR3 has 14 amino acids. The CDR3 DNA follows: TGTGCCAGCAGCTTATCCGGGAGGGGGCATGAGCAGTTCTTC. It specifies CASSLSGRGHEQFF.

The gene calls are TRBV2 and TRBJ2-1; 10 bases are shared with TRBD2. The CDR3 extends over 16 amino acids. The J segment lost 9 bases and the V segment lost 6 bases, leaving 14 bases of the junction unmatched. CDR1 SNHLY and CDR2 FYNNEI come from the germline V gene. This chain's CDR3 is CASSENSPGLAPEQFF. The CDR3 region has the DNA TGTGCCAGCAGCGAAAATTCCCCGGGACTAGCGCCTGAGCAGTTCTTC.

The sample holds a few counts of this clone. The chain uses TRBV11-1 and TRBJ2-5; D unresolved. The CDR3 length is 15 residues. Deletions cut 1 base from V and 1 base from J, with 10 bases between. Germline V gene lookup returns CDR1 SGHAT and CDR2 FQDESV (reference sequence). The CDR3, as DNA: TGTGCCAGCAGCTTAGGTCAGGAACTCCAAGAGACCCAGTACTTC. Encoded protein: CASSLGQELQETQYF.

V and J are TRBV4-3 and TRBJ2-5; 7 bases match TRBD1. The CDR3 runs 15 residues. Unmatched junction bases numbered 7, after V lost 4 bases and J lost 2 bases. Per the germline V gene, CDR1 is LGHNA and CDR2 is YSLEER. CDR3 amino acids: CASSRLRDSQETQYF. CDR3 bases: TGCGCCAGCAGCCGGCTAAGGGACAGTCAAGAGACCCAGTACTTC.

The chain has TRBV4-2 and TRBJ1-4, with D possibly TRBD1 on 5 matching bases. Germline V gene data show CDR1 as LGHNA and CDR2 as YNFKEQ. This CDR3 contains 15 residues. V was cut by 1 base and J by 8 bases, with 14 bases left in between. CDR3 in DNA: TGTGCCAGCAGCCAAGGGGCAGGGCGAAGCGAAAAACTGTTTTTT. Translation: CASSQGAGRSEKLFF.

The J gene is TRBJ1-1, the V gene TRBV28, with D tentatively TRBD1 (6 bases). The CDR3 is 14 amino acids. Germline CDR1 is MDHEN and CDR2 is SYDVKM. Trimming took off 3 bases at V and 7 bases at J, with 15 bases between the two ends. CDR3 nucleotides: TGTGCCAGCAGTTTGTTACAGGGTAGAAGTGAAGCTTTCTTT. Its translation: CASSLLQGRSEAFF.

The genes are TRBV7-3 and TRBJ1-1, with 7 bases matching TRBD1. V was pared by 5 bases and J by 2 bases, with 2 bases of the junction left unmatched. Germline lookup yields CDR1 SGHTA and CDR2 FQGTGA. The length of the CDR3 is 13 residues. DNA for the CDR3: TGTGCCAGCAGCCAGGGGGTAAACACTGAAGCTTTCTTT. It encodes CASSQGVNTEAFF.

The chain links TRBV5-1 to TRBJ1-3; unclear D gene. Germline CDR1 SGHRS, CDR2 YFSETQ. CDR3 length: 13 residues. The V and J ends lost 4 bases and 2 bases respectively, with 7 bases between them. This chain's CDR3 is CASSKGTGNTIYF. In nucleotides, the CDR3 is TGCGCCAGCAGCAAAGGGACTGGAAACACCATATATTTT.

This clone was seen once. The genes are TRBV28 and TRBJ2-5; 8 bases map to TRBD1. V gave up 5 bases and J gave up 5 bases; unmatched junction bases: 7. Germline assignment: CDR1 MDHEN and CDR2 SYDVKM. This CDR3 region has 14 residues. The CDR3 loop reads CASSDRGNWETQYF. CDR3 nucleotide sequence: TGTGCCAGCAGTGACAGGGGAAATTGGGAGACCCAGTACTTC.

The chain uses TRBV6-1 and TRBJ1-2, with D hard to call. Germline V gives CDR1 MNHNS, CDR2 SASEGT. Trimming cost V 2 bases and J 8 bases, with 15 bases left between them. The CDR3 spans 14 residues. CDR3 region: CASSEWGQSSGYTF. CDR3 nucleotide sequence: TGTGCCAGCAGTGAATGGGGTCAGTCCAGCGGCTACACCTTC.

This chain uses TRBV7-3 with TRBJ1-1; D is unresolved. The CDR3 is 13 amino acids. Trimming took 5 bases from V and 8 from J, leaving 15 bases between them. CDR1 is SGHTA, CDR2 FQGTGA, per germline. The CDR3 DNA follows: TGTGCCAGCAGCGCGGGCCCCACCTTGGAAGCTTTCTTT. Translating it yields CASSAGPTLEAFF.

The genes are TRBV4-3 and TRBJ2-1; D is perhaps TRBD1 (6 bases). Trimming pared 1 base from V and 8 bases from J, leaving 12 bases between. CDR1 LGHNA and CDR2 YSLEER come from the germline V gene. This CDR3 comprises 14 residues. The CDR3 here is CASSQVVGADEQFF. In nucleotides, the CDR3 is TGCGCCAGCAGCCAAGTCGTGGGGGCTGATGAGCAGTTCTTC.

V gene TRBV25-1 combines with J gene TRBJ2-1, with TRBD1 as a possible D gene (5 bases). The V gene's germline CDR1 is MGHDK and CDR2 SYGVNS. There are 13 residues in the CDR3. V lost 6 bases and J 10 bases, leaving 16 bases between the germline ends. CDR3 in DNA: TGTGCCAGCAGCCCTGGGCGGCAGGGCGAGCAGTTCTTC. It encodes CASSPGRQGEQFF. The whole variable domain, remainder taken from reference TRBV25-1 and TRBJ2-1, is EADIYQTPRYLVIGTGKKITLECSQTMGHDKMYWYQQDPGMELHLIHYSYGVNSTEKGDLSSESTVSRIRTEHFPLTLESARPSHTSQYLCASSPGRQGEQFFGPGTRLTVL.

The rearrangement links TRBV30 to TRBJ1-3; TRBD1 aligns across 7 bases. Germline CDR1 is GTSNPN and CDR2 is SVGIG (reference sequence). V shed 0 bases, J shed 0 bases, and the junction held 5 bases outside the gene matches. There are 16 residues in the CDR3. The CDR3 loop is CAWSVKGGHSGNTIYF. CDR3 bases: TGTGCCTGGAGTGTTAAAGGGGGCCACTCTGGAAACACCATATATTTT. The variable domain in full, completed from reference TRBV30 and TRBJ1-3, reads SQTIHQWPATLVQPVGSPLSLECTVEGTSNPNLYWYRQAAGRGLQLLFYSVGIGQISSEVPQNLSASRPQDRQFILSSKKLLLSDSGFYLCAWSVKGGHSGNTIYFGEGSWLTVV.

The CDR3 here is CASSESPLADGYTF. The CDR3 DNA follows: TGTGCCAGCAGTGAGAGTCCCCTAGCGGATGGCTACACCTTC. This rearrangement joins TRBV6-1 to TRBJ1-2; no clear D gene. Trimming cost V 3 bases and J 6 bases, with 14 bases left between them. CDR3 length: 14 residues. Germline V gives CDR1 MNHNS, CDR2 SASEGT.